These T cell receptor beta chains were read from a single sample in a study of blood T cell repertoires in COVID-19. Generated by immunoSEQ multiplex PCR, the TCRdb table keeps only in-frame clones and is missing some. The sample records 190,000 or so clones, approximately 86% being singletons. The sample was peripheral blood. Source of these receptors: a man aged 35-49 years with active or convalescent COVID-19. The CDR3 runs from the conserved cysteine through the conserved F or W. Each record gives: D gene, J gene, clone size, V gene, CDR3 protein, CDR3 DNA. D genes are given only for firm matches. Clone size is shown for a subset of rows, as once, few, many or a class of expanded clone.

D: .; J: TRBJ2-2; size: .; V: TRBV2; CDR3: CASSEAWGQGTGELFF; DNA: TGTGCCAGCAGTGAAGCTTGGGGGCAGGGCACCGGGGAGCTGTTTTTT
D: .; J: TRBJ1-6; size: .; V: TRBV25-1; CDR3: CASYAGSDSPLHF; DNA: TGTGCCAGCTACGCAGGGTCCGATTCACCCCTCCACTTT
D: TRBD2; J: TRBJ2-1; size: .; V: TRBV5-1; CDR3: CASSLGTSGVDEQFF; DNA: TGCGCCAGCAGCCTCGGGACTAGCGGGGTGGATGAGCAGTTCTTC
D: TRBD1; J: TRBJ1-1; size: .; V: TRBV5-4; CDR3: CASSRQGGMNTEAFF; DNA: TGTGCCAGCAGCCGACAGGGGGGGATGAACACTGAAGCTTTCTTT
D: TRBD2; J: TRBJ2-7; size: .; V: TRBV5-1; CDR3: CASSLWWGGESYEQYF; DNA: TGCGCCAGCAGCTTGTGGTGGGGGGGAGAATCCTACGAGCAGTACTTC
D: .; J: TRBJ1-2; size: .; V: TRBV6-2/TRBV6-3; CDR3: CASSPDIRGYTF; DNA: TGTGCCAGCAGTCCCGACATTCGTGGCTACACCTTC
D: .; J: TRBJ2-5; size: .; V: TRBV5-1; CDR3: CASSLAFPGQETQYF; DNA: TGCGCCAGCAGCTTGGCCTTTCCCGGGCAAGAGACCCAGTACTTC
D: TRBD2; J: TRBJ2-7; size: once; V: TRBV28; CDR3: CASSLSGGARGEQYF; DNA: TGTGCCAGCAGCTTAAGCGGGGGAGCCAGGGGCGAGCAGTACTTC
D: .; J: TRBJ1-2; size: .; V: TRBV6-6; CDR3: CASSPTGNHYGYTF; DNA: TGTGCCAGCAGTCCAACAGGAAACCACTATGGCTACACCTTC
D: .; J: TRBJ1-5; size: .; V: TRBV15; CDR3: CATNLGGGNQPQHF; DNA: TGTGCCACCAATCTAGGGGGAGGCAATCAGCCCCAGCATTTT
D: .; J: TRBJ1-6; size: .; V: TRBV6-2/TRBV6-3; CDR3: CASSLTGTSPLHF; DNA: TGTGCCAGCAGCCTGACAGGTACCTCACCCCTCCACTTT
D: .; J: TRBJ1-1; size: .; V: TRBV2; CDR3: CASSPDRSNTEAFF; DNA: TGTGCCAGCAGCCCCGACAGGTCGAACACTGAAGCTTTCTTT
D: TRBD1; J: TRBJ1-1; size: .; V: TRBV6-5; CDR3: CASKRTGDTEAFF; DNA: TGTGCCAGCAAGCGGACAGGGGACACTGAAGCTTTCTTT
D: TRBD1; J: TRBJ2-7; size: .; V: TRBV30; CDR3: CAWSMDRGYEQYF; DNA: TGTGCCTGGAGCATGGACAGGGGCTACGAGCAGTACTTC
D: TRBD1; J: TRBJ2-5; size: .; V: TRBV7-9; CDR3: CASSSTTGDLQTQYF; DNA: TGTGCCAGCAGCTCAACGACAGGGGATCTGCAGACCCAGTACTTC
D: .; J: TRBJ2-1; size: .; V: TRBV19; CDR3: CASSTVTHSYNEQFF; DNA: TGTGCCAGTAGTACCGTGACACACTCCTACAATGAGCAGTTCTTC
D: TRBD1; J: TRBJ2-6; size: .; V: TRBV4-1; CDR3: CASSPGQDLSGANVLTF; DNA: TGCGCCAGCAGCCCGGGACAGGACCTCTCTGGGGCCAACGTCCTGACTTTC
D: .; J: TRBJ1-5; size: .; V: TRBV7-5; CDR3: CARSLGRGSGNQPQHF; DNA: TGTGCCAGAAGCTTAGGAAGGGGTAGTGGCAATCAGCCCCAGCATTTT
D: .; J: TRBJ1-3; size: .; V: TRBV18; CDR3: CASSPSRGSGNTIYF; DNA: TGTGCCAGCTCACCATCGCGGGGCTCTGGAAACACCATATATTTT
D: TRBD1; J: TRBJ1-1; size: .; V: TRBV29-1; CDR3: CSVFDRANTEAFF; DNA: TGCAGCGTTTTCGACAGGGCGAACACTGAAGCTTTCTTT
D: .; J: TRBJ1-1; size: .; V: TRBV5-6; CDR3: CASSLGGIVNTEAFF; DNA: TGTGCCAGCAGCTTGGGGGGCATAGTGAACACTGAAGCTTTCTTT
D: .; J: TRBJ1-4; size: once; V: TRBV12-2; CDR3: CASRSAGGATNEKLFF; DNA: TGTGCAAGTCGCTCCGCTGGGGGCGCAACTAATGAAAAACTGTTTTTT
D: TRBD1; J: TRBJ1-1; size: .; V: TRBV7-3; CDR3: CASSPTGTGNTEAFF; DNA: TGTGCCAGCAGCCCCACCGGGACAGGGAACACTGAAGCTTTCTTT
D: TRBD2; J: TRBJ2-7; size: .; V: TRBV30; CDR3: CAWSREAGGPYEQYF; DNA: TGTGCCTGGAGTAGGGAGGCGGGGGGGCCCTACGAGCAGTACTTC
D: TRBD1; J: TRBJ2-3; size: .; V: TRBV30; CDR3: CAWTRTGGPSTDTQYF; DNA: TGTGCCTGGACCCGGACAGGGGGTCCTAGCACAGATACGCAGTATTTT
D: TRBD1; J: TRBJ2-5; size: .; V: TRBV5-1; CDR3: CASSSTGTGKETQYF; DNA: TGCGCCAGCAGCTCTACCGGGACAGGGAAAGAGACCCAGTACTTC
D: .; J: TRBJ1-4; size: .; V: TRBV1; CDR3: CTSSHDHRGRNEKLFF; DNA: TGCACCAGCAGCCACGATCACAGGGGGAGGAATGAAAAACTGTTTTTT
D: .; J: TRBJ1-1; size: .; V: TRBV2; CDR3: CASSEGGGNTEAFF; DNA: TGTGCCAGCAGTGAAGGCGGGGGTAACACTGAAGCTTTCTTT
D: .; J: TRBJ2-1; size: .; V: TRBV3-1/TRBV3-2; CDR3: CASSPNLANNEQFF; DNA: TGTGCCAGCAGCCCTAACCTAGCGAACAATGAGCAGTTCTTC